The 16 T cell receptor beta chains below were found in one sample sequenced in a study of technical replicates of blood from several donors (dated by TCRdb to about 2017). Preparation of the library involved the immunoSEQ multiplex PCR assay. This is the immuneACCESS table as TCRdb keeps it, with only in-frame sequences that have V and J called. A part of the clones is gone; compared with another copy, unresolved V genes explain less than half, and the rest is unexplained. The sample table contains about 61,000 clones; only one count was recorded for more than 95% of them. 0.19% of the sample belongs to the ten largest clones. Sequencing was carried out using T cells isolated from PBMCs. These receptors all come from a human donor in good health.

The sample holds one count of this clone. This rearrangement joins TRBV13 to TRBJ1-4; perhaps TRBD1 as D (6 bases). This CDR3 is 17 amino acids long. V was clipped by 0 bases and J by 4 bases, with 15 bases between them. CDR1 and CDR2 (germline): PRHDT, FYEKMQ (reference sequence). The CDR3 nucleotides are TGTGCCAGCAGCTTAGGTCCAGGGGTGACGGGTAATGAAAAACTGTTTTTT. Protein product: CASSLGPGVTGNEKLFF.

The chain joins TRBV28 to TRBJ2-7, with 13 bases aligning to TRBD2. CDR3 length: 19 residues. Germline CDR1 MDHEN, CDR2 SYDVKM. Unmatched junction bases numbered 9, after V lost 1 base and J lost 0 bases. The CDR3 protein is CASSLLGLAGFGSSYEQYF. In DNA form, the CDR3 reads TGTGCCAGCAGTTTATTGGGACTAGCGGGATTTGGAAGCTCCTACGAGCAGTACTTC.

The chain joins TRBV30 to TRBJ2-5, with 7 bases matching TRBD2. The germline V gene has CDR1 GTSNPN and CDR2 SVGIG (reference sequence). CDR3 length: 16 amino acids. The V gene end was trimmed by 2 bases and the J gene end by 5 bases; junction bases not matched to a gene: 14. CDR3 coding DNA: TGTGCCTGGAGTTTACTCGGGACTCCGGGGGGTGAGACCCAGTACTTC. This codes for CAWSLLGTPGGETQYF.

This chain links TRBV11-3 with TRBJ2-3; no definite D call. Trimming pared 2 bases from V and 9 bases from J, leaving 12 bases between. CDR3 length equals 13 residues. Germline-derived CDR1 and CDR2 are SGHNT and YENEEA. The DNA for the CDR3 is TGTGCCAGCAGCTTAACAAGGTTCGGGACGCAGTATTTT. Its translation: CASSLTRFGTQYF.

The chain links TRBV15 to TRBJ1-5; a weak D match, TRBD1 (5 bases). Trimming removed 3 bases from V and 5 bases from J, with 8 bases in between. Germline values: CDR1 LNHNV, CDR2 YYDKDF (reference sequence). The CDR3 is made up of 13 amino acids. The CDR3, as DNA: TGTGCCACCAGCAGGACAGTTGATCAGCCCCAGCATTTT. Its protein product is CATSRTVDQPQHF.

The V gene is TRBV28, the J gene TRBJ2-5; 10 bases agree with TRBD1. This CDR3 is 13 amino acids long. The V segment lost 6 bases and the J segment 5 bases; nucleotides outside the gene matches: 3. Germline V gives CDR1 MDHEN, CDR2 SYDVKM. This CDR3 reads CASRGTGEETQYF. The CDR3 DNA sequence: TGTGCCAGCAGGGGGACAGGGGAGGAGACCCAGTACTTC.

V usage is TRBV30 and J usage is TRBJ1-1, with TRBD1 as a possible D gene (5 bases). The V gene lost 7 bases and the J gene lost 5 bases, with 17 bases spanning the gap. Germline lookup yields CDR1 GTSNPN and CDR2 SVGIG (reference sequence). The CDR3 covers 13 residues. CDR3 region: CASLSDTLTEAFF. Written as DNA, the CDR3 is TGTGCCTCTCTATCGGACACTCTTACTGAAGCTTTCTTT.

The chain carries TRBV5-5 and TRBJ1-2, with no clear D. V lost 4 bases, J lost 4 bases, and 11 bases lay in between. Germline V gene sequence: CDR1 SGHKS, CDR2 YYEKEE (reference sequence). This CDR3 has 13 residues. CDR3 protein: CASSVTTAYGYTF. The CDR3, as DNA: TGTGCCAGCAGCGTAACAACCGCCTATGGCTACACCTTC.

CDR3 coding DNA: TGTGCCAGCAGCTTAGGGGACAGGGGTCACACCATATATTTT. As protein: CASSLGDRGHTIYF. V usage is TRBV7-9 and J usage is TRBJ1-3, with 10 bases fitting TRBD1. V trimming: 1 base; J trimming: 8 bases; junction bases outside the gene matches: 2. The CDR3 runs 14 residues. Germline CDR1 SEHNR, CDR2 FQNEAQ (reference sequence).

The gene calls are TRBV18 and TRBJ2-5; 7 bases match TRBD2. Losses at the gene ends were 0 bases for V and 5 bases for J; bases not matched to a gene: 3. The germline CDR1 and CDR2 sequences are KGHSH and LQKENI. The CDR3 is 14 residues long. Here the CDR3 reads CASSPPAGGETQYF. The CDR3 DNA reads TGTGCCAGCTCACCACCTGCCGGGGGGGAGACCCAGTACTTC.

The chain recombines TRBV5-5 with TRBJ2-7; D may be TRBD2 (6 bases). The CDR3 sequence is 14 residues long. Trimming left V 0 bases short and J 7 bases short, with 14 bases between. Germline lookup yields CDR1 SGHKS and CDR2 YYEKEE (reference sequence). The CDR3 is CASSLDYGGWEQYF. The DNA for the CDR3 is TGTGCCAGCAGCTTGGATTATGGGGGGTGGGAGCAGTACTTC.

The chain couples TRBV19 to TRBJ1-5; D uncertain. This CDR3 has 16 amino acids. The germline CDR1 and CDR2 sequences are LNHDA and SQIVND (reference sequence). Trimming left V 8 bases short and J 6 bases short, with 23 bases between. CDR3: CASSNTGRGGVQPQHF. DNA of the CDR3: TGTGCCAGTTCTAACACCGGACGAGGAGGTGTTCAGCCCCAGCATTTT.

The chain uses TRBV7-9 and TRBJ1-5; 9 bases map to TRBD1. In germline, CDR1 is SEHNR, CDR2 FQNEAQ (reference sequence). CDR3 length: 18 residues. Trimming took 4 bases from V and 2 from J; bases not matched to a gene: 12. This CDR3 is CASSSPGQGPSGNQPQHF. CDR3 in DNA: TGTGCCAGCAGCTCCCCAGGACAGGGGCCTTCGGGCAATCAGCCCCAGCATTTT.

The gene calls are TRBV13 and TRBJ2-3, with TRBD2 matching over 15 bases. Trimming cost V 5 bases and J 6 bases; bases outside gene matches: 6. The germline V gene encodes CDR1 PRHDT and CDR2 FYEKMQ (reference sequence). This CDR3 is built from 16 residues. CDR3: CASSRLGLAGGDTQYF. CDR3 DNA: TGTGCCAGCAGCCGACTAGGACTAGCGGGAGGGGATACGCAGTATTTT.

The chain carries TRBV29-1 and TRBJ1-5, with unresolved D. The V end was cut by 4 bases, the J end by 5 bases, with 12 bases between. The CDR3 sequence is 13 residues long. The germline gives CDR1 SQVTM, CDR2 ANQGSEA. For the CDR3, the DNA is TGCAGCGTTGGAGGAGAAGGAGATCAGCCCCAGCATTTT. This gives the protein CSVGGEGDQPQHF.

This chain connects TRBV25-1 to TRBJ2-1; D might be TRBD1 (6 bases). Germline CDR1 reads MGHDK; CDR2 reads SYGVNS. Deletions cut 8 bases from V and 10 bases from J, with 9 bases between. The CDR3 contains 10 residues. This CDR3 is CASGTWEQFF. As DNA, the CDR3 is TGTGCCAGCGGGACATGGGAGCAGTTCTTC.